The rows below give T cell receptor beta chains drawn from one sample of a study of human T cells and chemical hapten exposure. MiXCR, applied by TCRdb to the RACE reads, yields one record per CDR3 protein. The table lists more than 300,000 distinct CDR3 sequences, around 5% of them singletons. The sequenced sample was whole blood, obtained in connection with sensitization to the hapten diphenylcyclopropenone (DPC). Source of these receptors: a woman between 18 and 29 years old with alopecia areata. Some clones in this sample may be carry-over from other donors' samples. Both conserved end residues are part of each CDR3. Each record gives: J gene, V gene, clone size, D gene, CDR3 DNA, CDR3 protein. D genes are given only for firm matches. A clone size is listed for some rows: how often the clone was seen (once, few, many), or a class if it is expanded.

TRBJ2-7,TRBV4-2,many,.,TGTGCCAGCAGCCAAGAGTTTTCCGGGGATCCCTACGAGCAGTACTTC,CASSQEFSGDPYEQYF
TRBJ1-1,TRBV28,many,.,TGTGCCAGCAGTCCCACCCTAGGCAGTCTGAACACTGAAGCTTTCTTT,CASSPTLGSLNTEAFF
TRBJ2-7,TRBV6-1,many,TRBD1,TGTGCCAGCTGGACAGGGTACTACGAGCAGTACTTC,CASWTGYYEQYF
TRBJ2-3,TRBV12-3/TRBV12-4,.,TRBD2,TGTGCCAGCAGTTTACTAGCGGGGGGTTCCACTAGCACAGATACGCAGTATTTT,CASSLLAGGSTSTDTQYF
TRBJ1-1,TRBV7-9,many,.,TGTGCCAGCAGCTTTCCAGGGTTATCTGAAGCTTTCTTT,CASSFPGLSEAFF
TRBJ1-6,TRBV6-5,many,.,TGTGCCAGCGCCCAAAAGGGAGCTTTAAGGAATTCACCCCTCCACTTT,CASAQKGALRNSPLHF
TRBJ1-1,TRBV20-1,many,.,TGCAGTGCTAGAGGGGCAGGGAGAAACACTGAAGCTTTCTTT,CSARGAGRNTEAFF
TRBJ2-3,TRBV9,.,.,TGTGCCAGCAGCGTAGCGGAGCATACGCAGTATTTT,CASSVAEHTQYF
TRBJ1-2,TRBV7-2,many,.,TGTGCCAGCAGCTTTGGTAGCCCCTATGGCTACACCTTC,CASSFGSPYGYTF
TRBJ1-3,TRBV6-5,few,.,TGTGCCAGCAGCTCCAGACGGGACGCGTCTGGAAACACCATATATTTT,CASSSRRDASGNTIYF
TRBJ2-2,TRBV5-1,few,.,TGCGCCAGCAGCTTGAGACCAGGGGAGGGCAGCACCGGGGAGCTGTTTTTT,CASSLRPGEGSTGELFF
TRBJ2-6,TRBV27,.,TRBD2,TGTGCCAGCAGCAGGACTAGTTCTGGGGCCAACGTCCTGACTTTC,CASSRTSSGANVLTF
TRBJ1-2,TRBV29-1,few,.,TGCAGCGTTGAGGAGACCGGGAGGACGCTCTTC,CSVEETGRTLF
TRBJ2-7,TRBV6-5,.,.,TGTGCCAGCAGTTTGGGGCCCGATTCCTACGAGCAGTACTTC,CASSLGPDSYEQYF
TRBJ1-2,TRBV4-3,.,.,TGCGCCAGCAGCCAAGGCCTCACAGGGTCTAACTATGGCTACACCTTC,CASSQGLTGSNYGYTF
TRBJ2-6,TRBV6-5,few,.,TGTGCCTCCGGGACTTCTGGGGCCAACGTCCTGACTTTC,CASGTSGANVLTF
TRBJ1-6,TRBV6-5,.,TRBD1,TGTGCCAGCAGTGAACGACAGGGGGGTATCTATAATTCACCCCTCCACTTT,CASSERQGGIYNSPLHF
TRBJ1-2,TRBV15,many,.,TGTGCCACCAGCAGTTTTCCTCCGGGACGGACTAACTATGGCTACACCTTC,CATSSFPPGRTNYGYTF
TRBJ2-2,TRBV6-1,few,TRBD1,TGTGCCGGAACAGGGGACACCGGGGAGCTGTTTTTT,CAGTGDTGELFF
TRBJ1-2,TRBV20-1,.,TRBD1,TGCAGTGCTAGGGATCGCAGACAGGGACCCTGGCGCTACACCTTC,CSARDRRQGPWRYTF
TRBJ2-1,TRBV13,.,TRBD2,TGTGCCAGCAGCTTACCCTCTAGCGGGGGGATAACTGAGCAGTTCTTC,CASSLPSSGGITEQFF
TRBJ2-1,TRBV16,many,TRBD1,TGTGCCAGCAGCCAGACAGGGGAACAGTTCTTC,CASSQTGEQFF
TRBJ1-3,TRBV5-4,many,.,TGTGCCAGCAGCTATCTCACTCCGAGCTCTGGAAACACCATATATTTT,CASSYLTPSSGNTIYF
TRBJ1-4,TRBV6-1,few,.,TGTGCCAGCAGTGAATACATGGGGATTTCAAATGAAAAACTGTTTTTT,CASSEYMGISNEKLFF
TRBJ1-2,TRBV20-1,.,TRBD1,TGCAGTGCTAGCGGGACAGGGGGCGTCTATGGCTACACCTTC,CSASGTGGVYGYTF
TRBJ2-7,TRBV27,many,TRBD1,TGTGCCAGCAGTAGGGACAGGGGGACCTACGAGCAGTACTTC,CASSRDRGTYEQYF
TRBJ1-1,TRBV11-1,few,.,TGTGCCAGCAGCTTAGGTAGCTCGAGACAAGCGAACACTGAAGCTTTCTTT,CASSLGSSRQANTEAFF
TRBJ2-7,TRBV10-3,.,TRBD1,TGTGCCATCGGGACAGGAGCCTACGAGCAGTACTTC,CAIGTGAYEQYF
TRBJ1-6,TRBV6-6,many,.,TGTGCCAGCAGTTTAGGACGGAGCTCCTATAATTCACCCCTCCACTTT,CASSLGRSSYNSPLHF
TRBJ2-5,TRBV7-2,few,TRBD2,TGTGCCAGCAGCCGAGGGACTAGCGGGGGTGGAGAGACCCAGTACTTC,CASSRGTSGGGETQYF
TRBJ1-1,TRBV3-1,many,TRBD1,TGTGCCAGCAGCCAAGTAGGGGGCGGAACTGAAGCTTTCTTT,CASSQVGGGTEAFF
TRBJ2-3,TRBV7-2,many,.,TGTGCCAGCAGCTTAGCAGGGACTCTCCCATATTTT,CASSLAGTLPYF
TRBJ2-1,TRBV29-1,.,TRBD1,TGCAGCGTTGAAGGCATTCAGGGGGCCCATGGGCAGTTCTTC,CSVEGIQGAHGQFF
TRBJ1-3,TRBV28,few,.,TGTGCCAGCAGTAACACCGGAAACACCATATATTTT,CASSNTGNTIYF
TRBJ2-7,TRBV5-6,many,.,TGTGCCAGCAGCGGAGAGGGAAACTACGAGCAGTACTTC,CASSGEGNYEQYF
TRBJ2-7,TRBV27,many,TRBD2,TGTGCCAGCAGACGACGGGGGGTTGGCGACGAGCAGTACTTC,CASRRRGVGDEQYF
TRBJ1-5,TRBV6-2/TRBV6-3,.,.,TGTGCCAGCACGGGGGAGGGTTTTAATCAGCCCCAGCATTTT,CASTGEGFNQPQHF
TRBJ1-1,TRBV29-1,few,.,TGCAGCGTCCGCCGACTGACAGGATCGAAGGCTTTCTTT,CSVRRLTGSKAFF
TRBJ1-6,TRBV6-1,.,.,TGTGCCAGCACGTTCTCCGACAAGAATTCACCCCTCCACTTT,CASTFSDKNSPLHF
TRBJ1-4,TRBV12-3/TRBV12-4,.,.,TGTGCCAGCAGCCAGCCCAGTATCAGCTACGCAACTAATGAAAAACTGTTTTTT,CASSQPSISYATNEKLFF
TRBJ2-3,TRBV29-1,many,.,TGCAGCGTTGAGGGCGCCTTTAGCACAGATACGCAGTATTTT,CSVEGAFSTDTQYF
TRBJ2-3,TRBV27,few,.,TGTGCCAGCAGGCATCCTAGCACAGATACGCAGTATTTT,CASRHPSTDTQYF
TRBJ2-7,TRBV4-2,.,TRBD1,TGTGCCAGCAGCCCAGGACAGGGGGAGGACGAGCAGTACTTC,CASSPGQGEDEQYF
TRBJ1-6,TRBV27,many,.,TGTGCCAGCACCCCCAGCTATAATTCACCCCTCCACTTT,CASTPSYNSPLHF
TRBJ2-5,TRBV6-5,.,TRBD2,TGTGCCAGCAGCCGGGGGGGACTAGCGGATCAAGAGACCCAGTACTTC,CASSRGGLADQETQYF
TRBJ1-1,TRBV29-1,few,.,TGCAGCGTTGATGAAGGACGGGGCACTGAAGCTTTCTTT,CSVDEGRGTEAFF
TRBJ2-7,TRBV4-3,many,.,TGCGCCAGCAGCCAAGATCATCGGGACCCTAAACCCTACGAGCAGTACTTC,CASSQDHRDPKPYEQYF
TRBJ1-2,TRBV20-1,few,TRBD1,TGCAGTGCTAGAGCCCCGGGGGACAGCGTATCTGGCTACACCTTC,CSARAPGDSVSGYTF
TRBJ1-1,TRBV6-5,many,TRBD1,TGTGCCAGCAGTTACGGACAGGGGGCGCGGAGTGAAGCTTTCTTT,CASSYGQGARSEAFF
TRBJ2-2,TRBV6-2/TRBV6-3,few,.,TGTGCCAGCAGTTACAGGGGACAGGTAGCGGGCACCGGGGAGCTGTTTTTT,CASSYRGQVAGTGELFF
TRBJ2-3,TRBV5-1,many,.,TGCGCCAGCAGCTTGGAGGGCAGCCCTAGCACAGATACGCAGTATTTT,CASSLEGSPSTDTQYF
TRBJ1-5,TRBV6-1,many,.,TGTGCCAGCAGTGAAGCCGGGTATAGCAATCAGCCCCAGCATTTT,CASSEAGYSNQPQHF
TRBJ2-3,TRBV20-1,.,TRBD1,TGCAGTGCTACCAGGGACAGACAAACAGATACGCAGTATTTT,CSATRDRQTDTQYF
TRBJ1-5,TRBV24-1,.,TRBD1,TGTGCCACCAGTCCCGGGACAGAATTCCTTGGGGAGCCCCAGCATTTT,CATSPGTEFLGEPQHF
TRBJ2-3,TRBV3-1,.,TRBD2,TGTGCCAGCAGCCCAACTAGCGGGGTTACAGATACGCAGTATTTT,CASSPTSGVTDTQYF
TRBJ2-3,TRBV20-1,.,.,TGCAGTGCTACTAGCACAGATACGCAGTATTTT,CSATSTDTQYF
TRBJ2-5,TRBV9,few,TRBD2,TGTGCCAGCAGCCCCAACGTGGGACTAGCGGGGGTCGGGGAGACCCAGTACTTC,CASSPNVGLAGVGETQYF
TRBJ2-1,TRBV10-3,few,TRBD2,TGTGCCACCCGGGAGGGGGGGACTAGCTCCTACAATGAGCAGTTCTTC,CATREGGTSSYNEQFF
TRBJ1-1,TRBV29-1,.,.,TGCAGCGGACATGGCTTACGGATGAACACTGAAGCTTTCTTT,CSGHGLRMNTEAFF
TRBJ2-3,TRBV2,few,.,TGTGCCAGCAGTGAACCCGCAGATACGCAGTATTTT,CASSEPADTQYF